The 32 T cell receptor beta chains presented below share a single source sample, sequenced in a study of CD8 T cells in Susac syndrome (dated by TCRdb to about 2019). The protocol used for the library was the immunoSEQ multiplex PCR assay. RNA was extracted with the RNeasy kit and 0.5 to 1 ug was reverse transcribed using random hexamers. TCRdb reprocessed the public reads (quality trimming at Q25 with fastp, clone calling with MiXCR) and kept in-frame beta chains. Entries are consolidated by CDR3 protein sequence, retaining the most common genes and DNA. The sample table shows 150,000 to 160,000 distinct CDR3 sequences, and around 96% are seen once. Of the sample, approximately 0.15% falls within the top ten clones. Sequencing used CD4+ T cells from PBMCs. The source of these receptors is a human donor with Susac syndrome.

The chain recombines TRBV12-3 or TRBV12-4 with TRBJ2-1; D call uncertain. The CDR3 is 16 residues long. Trimming removed 1 base from V and 4 bases from J, with 14 bases in between. The CDR3 sequence is CASSLGGLSLYNEQFF. DNA of the CDR3: TGTGCCAGCAGTTTAGGGGGTCTCAGTTTATACAATGAGCAGTTCTTC.

This clonotype has only one observation. The rearrangement links TRBV29-1 to TRBJ2-7, with 9 bases identical to TRBD2. The germline CDR1 and CDR2 sequences are SQVTM and ANQGSEA. The CDR3 contains 13 residues. The junction had 7 bases not matched to a gene; V was cut back by 4 bases and J by 6 bases. This CDR3 reads CSVGGLAFSEQYF. The CDR3 DNA reads TGCAGCGTTGGGGGACTAGCATTCTCCGAGCAGTACTTC.

Here the CDR3 DNA reads TGTGCCAGCAGTAGGTTCCCGACTCAAGAGACCCAGTACTTC. Translation gives CASSRFPTQETQYF. The V gene is TRBV6-5, the J gene TRBJ2-5; D not resolved. CDR1 is MNHEY and CDR2 is SVGAGI in the germline V gene. V was trimmed by 5 bases and J by 2 bases, leaving 12 bases between them. This CDR3 is built from 14 residues.

The CDR3 spells CASGSGGAYEQYF. In DNA form, the CDR3 reads TGTGCCAGTGGGAGCGGGGGTGCCTACGAGCAGTACTTC. The J gene is TRBJ2-7, the V gene TRBV19; 8 bases line up with TRBD2. CDR3 length equals 13 residues. The germline V gene encodes CDR1 LNHDA and CDR2 SQIVND (reference sequence). V was pared by 8 bases and J by 2 bases, with 5 bases of the junction left unmatched. Complete variable domain (other parts from reference TRBV19 and TRBJ2-7): DGGITQSPKYLFRKEGQNVTLSCEQNLNHDAMYWYRQDPGQGLRLIYYSQIVNDFQKGDIAEGYSVSREKKESFPLTVTSAQKNPTAFYLCASGSGGAYEQYFGPGTRLTVT.

This clonotype was counted a single time. V and J are TRBV20-1 and TRBJ2-7, with 9 bases aligning to TRBD2. The CDR3 sequence is 15 residues long. Germline CDR1 is DFQATT and CDR2 is SNEGSKA (reference sequence). The junction had 7 bases not matched to a gene; V was cut back by 1 base and J by 3 bases. The chain's CDR3 is CSARGGGGDRYEQYF. Written as DNA, the CDR3 is TGCAGTGCTAGAGGAGGCGGGGGGGACCGCTACGAGCAGTACTTC.

The chain carries TRBV11-2 and TRBJ2-7, with TRBD2 identical over 7 bases. The germline V gene has CDR1 SGHAT and CDR2 FQNNGV. The ends lost 6 bases at V and 3 bases at J; junction bases unmatched: 5. The CDR3 runs to 13 residues. The chain's CDR3 is CASSPTGGYEQYF. DNA for the CDR3: TGTGCCAGCAGTCCGACGGGGGGCTACGAGCAGTACTTC.

This chain connects TRBV18 to TRBJ1-5; TRBD1 is a possible D gene (5 bases). CDR3 length: 15 amino acids. V shed 3 bases and J shed 2 bases, with 11 bases lying between them. CDR1 and CDR2 from the germline V gene are KGHSH and LQKENI. CDR3 nucleotides: TGTGCCAGCTCACCGGTGGGGGTAGGCAATCAGCCCCAGCATTTT. Translation: CASSPVGVGNQPQHF.

The chain carries TRBV20-1 and TRBJ1-3; D is uncertain. Trimming removed 4 bases at V and 0 bases at J, with 10 bases between. Germline V gene sequence: CDR1 DFQATT, CDR2 SNEGSKA (reference sequence). CDR3 length: 14 residues. CDR3 nucleotides: TGCAGTGCTATCAGCTCGGGCTCTGGAAACACCATATATTTT. Translating gives CSAISSGSGNTIYF.

The CDR3 coding sequence is TGTGCCAGCAGCGTAGAGGACTTCTCCGCGGAGCAGTTCTTC. This encodes CASSVEDFSAEQFF. V gene TRBV9 combines with J gene TRBJ2-1, with D possibly matching TRBD2 (5 bases). This CDR3 region has 14 residues. Germline CDR1 reads SGDLS; CDR2 reads YYNGEE. Deletions cut 0 bases from V and 10 bases from J, with 14 bases between.

This clonotype was observed once. This chain uses TRBV5-6 with TRBJ2-7; TRBD2 agrees at 8 bases. The V segment lost 0 bases and the J segment 4 bases; nucleotides outside the gene matches: 9. From germline, CDR1 is SGHDT and CDR2 YYEEEE. The CDR3 spans 16 residues. The CDR3 here is CASSLAAGSGGYEQYF. The CDR3 nucleotides read TGTGCCAGCAGCTTGGCGGCGGGGAGCGGGGGATACGAGCAGTACTTC.

CDR3 region: CASLRPGTNIQYF. As DNA, the CDR3 is TGCGCCAGTCTACGACCGGGCACAAACATTCAGTACTTC. This chain links TRBV4-1 with TRBJ2-4; D not certain. Germline V gene lookup returns CDR1 MGHRA and CDR2 YSYEKL. Trimming removed 9 bases from V and 6 bases from J, with 15 bases in between. The CDR3 length is 13 residues.

This chain joins TRBV24-1 and TRBJ2-1; D assignment may be TRBD1 or TRBD2 (6 bases each). The CDR3 runs to 13 residues. V was shortened by 1 base and J by 8 bases, with 8 bases between the two germline ends. Per germline, CDR1 KGHDR and CDR2 SFDVKD. In DNA form, the CDR3 reads TGTGCCACCAGTGATTTAGGGGGGCATGAGCAGTTCTTC. Encoded protein: CATSDLGGHEQFF.

This clonotype was seen a single time. V is TRBV2 and J is TRBJ1-2; no reliable D call. The germline V and J ends were trimmed by 8 bases and 2 bases, with 9 bases remaining between them. Germline values: CDR1 SNHLY, CDR2 FYNNEI. CDR3 length: 12 residues. The CDR3 spells CASGRGNYGYTF. DNA of the CDR3: TGTGCCAGCGGACGGGGAAACTATGGCTACACCTTC.

The J gene is TRBJ1-2, the V gene TRBV3-1; D is unclear. The germline V gene has CDR1 LGHDT and CDR2 YNNKEL (reference sequence). CDR3 length: 14 residues. Trimming took 0 bases from V and 0 from J, leaving 5 bases between them. This chain's CDR3 is CASSQDSSNYGYTF. Written as DNA, the CDR3 is TGTGCCAGCAGCCAAGATTCCTCTAACTATGGCTACACCTTC.

J is TRBJ2-7 and V is TRBV6-2 or TRBV6-3; possible D gene TRBD2, 5 bases. Germline loops: CDR1 MNHEY, CDR2 SVGEGT. V lost 5 bases and J 4 bases, leaving 12 bases between the germline ends. The CDR3 consists of 13 residues. Here the CDR3 DNA reads TGTGCCAGCAGTCGGGCCGGGATATACGAGCAGTACTTC. This translates into CASSRAGIYEQYF.

This sequence joins TRBV7-9 and TRBJ2-7; D is unclear. Germline CDR1 reads SEHNR; CDR2 reads FQNEAQ (reference sequence). This CDR3 has 16 amino acids. V lost 1 base and J 0 bases, leaving 13 bases between the germline ends. The CDR3 DNA reads TGTGCCAGCAGCTTAGAACCCAGGATCAGCTCCTACGAGCAGTACTTC. Protein: CASSLEPRISSYEQYF.

The J gene is TRBJ2-3, the V gene TRBV3-1; 10 bases align to TRBD2. The CDR3 is 18 residues long. The V gene's germline CDR1 is LGHDT and CDR2 YNNKEL (reference sequence). Trimming removed 0 bases from V and 2 bases from J; junction bases left unmatched: 8. CDR3 protein: CASSQDGRAGGATDTQYF. In DNA form, the CDR3 reads TGTGCCAGCAGCCAAGATGGAAGAGCGGGGGGGGCCACAGATACGCAGTATTTT.

This clonotype showed up just once. The chain combines TRBV5-4 with TRBJ2-2; TRBD1 matches at 10 bases. V shed 5 bases and J 4 bases; nucleotides not matched to a gene: 2. Germline CDR1 is SGHNT and CDR2 is YYREEE (reference sequence). The CDR3 extends over 14 amino acids. DNA of the CDR3: TGTGCCAGCAGGGGACAGGGGCGCACCGGGGAGCTGTTTTTT. This translates into CASRGQGRTGELFF. The whole variable domain, remainder taken from reference TRBV5-4 and TRBJ2-2, is ETGVTQSPTHLIKTRGQQVTLRCSSQSGHNTVSWYQQALGQGPQFIFQYYREEENGRGNFPPRFSGLQFPNYSSELNVNALELDDSALYLCASRGQGRTGELFFGEGSRLTVL.

This sequence joins TRBV7-3 and TRBJ2-2; 7 nucleotides align to TRBD2. Losses at the gene ends were 5 bases for V and 3 bases for J; bases not matched to a gene: 9. CDR1 is SGHTA and CDR2 is FQGTGA in the germline V gene. CDR3 size: 16 residues. The CDR3 loop is CASSAPGTTHTGELFF. DNA of the CDR3: TGTGCCAGCAGCGCTCCCGGGACTACTCACACCGGGGAGCTGTTTTTT.

The chain joins TRBV5-1 to TRBJ2-3; D may be TRBD2 (7 bases). The germline V and J ends were trimmed by 6 bases and 2 bases, with 19 bases remaining between them. From germline, CDR1 is SGHRS and CDR2 YFSETQ. This CDR3 comprises 16 residues. CDR3 loop: CASKKSGGPATDTQYF. DNA of the CDR3: TGCGCCAGCAAGAAGTCGGGGGGCCCCGCCACAGATACGCAGTATTTT.

This chain uses TRBV29-1 with TRBJ1-2; 7 bases align to TRBD1. In germline, CDR1 is SQVTM, CDR2 ANQGSEA. The CDR3 contains 13 residues. V shed 5 bases, J shed 4 bases, and the junction held 7 bases outside the gene matches. The CDR3 DNA reads TGCAGCGTTAGACAGGGAGGGATCTATGGCTACACCTTC. This codes for CSVRQGGIYGYTF.

The chain employs TRBV19 and TRBJ2-7; 10 nucleotides match TRBD2. The CDR3 sequence is 14 residues long. V shed 5 bases and J 2 bases; nucleotides not matched to a gene: 3. Germline values: CDR1 LNHDA, CDR2 SQIVND (reference sequence). The CDR3 DNA sequence: TGTGCCAGTAGTCTAGCGGGGGAGACCTACGAGCAGTACTTC. Its protein is CASSLAGETYEQYF.

The gene calls are TRBV12-3 or TRBV12-4 and TRBJ2-2; D is ambiguous. Trimming took off 5 bases at V and 0 bases at J, with 7 bases between the two ends. This CDR3 region has 14 residues. CDR3 DNA sequence: TGTGCCAGCAGTGACCGTCCGAACACCGGGGAGCTGTTTTTT. Translation gives CASSDRPNTGELFF.

V gene TRBV20-1 combines with J gene TRBJ1-2, with D perhaps TRBD1 (6 bases). Germline CDR1 DFQATT, CDR2 SNEGSKA (reference sequence). The ends were cut back, 6 bases at V and 4 bases at J, with 15 bases in the middle. The CDR3 sequence is 13 residues long. DNA of the CDR3: TGCAGTGCCCCGGTGGGGGGCCCCTATGGCTACACCTTC. It codes for CSAPVGGPYGYTF.

This rearrangement joins TRBV12-3 or TRBV12-4 to TRBJ2-5; a possible D gene is TRBD2 (7 bases). Trimming took off 6 bases at V and 2 bases at J, with 13 bases between the two ends. CDR3 size: 14 residues. The CDR3 DNA reads TGTGCCAGCAGGGGAGGGGGTGGTCAAGAGACCCAGTACTTC. It encodes CASRGGGGQETQYF.

The chain combines TRBV20-1 with TRBJ2-1; 9 bases map to TRBD2. J was trimmed by 9 bases and V by 0 bases; bases with no gene match: 9. The CDR3 contains 15 residues. The germline V gene encodes CDR1 DFQATT and CDR2 SNEGSKA (reference sequence). CDR3 region: CSARDVEVAGAEQFF. In DNA, the CDR3 is TGCAGTGCTAGAGATGTGGAAGTAGCGGGGGCTGAGCAGTTCTTC.

This chain uses TRBV5-6 with TRBJ1-2; no clear D. In germline, CDR1 is SGHDT, CDR2 YYEEEE. This CDR3 has 15 amino acids. The ends were cut back, 3 bases at V and 0 bases at J, with 12 bases in the middle. In DNA, the CDR3 is TGTGCCAGCAGCTATGGGTCACAAGCTAACTATGGCTACACCTTC. Encoded protein: CASSYGSQANYGYTF. The full variable domain, rest sourced from reference TRBV5-6 and TRBJ1-2, is DAGVTQSPTHLIKTRGQQVTLRCSPKSGHDTVSWYQQALGQGPQFIFQYYEEEERQRGNFPDRFSGHQFPNYSSELNVNALLLGDSALYLCASSYGSQANYGYTFGSGTRLTVV.

This chain joins TRBV7-3 and TRBJ1-1; D call uncertain. Germline CDR1 reads SGHTA; CDR2 reads FQGTGA. V was cut by 2 bases and J by 0 bases, with 13 bases left in between. CDR3 length: 16 amino acids. The CDR3 sequence: CASSLGPGTMNTEAFF. In DNA, the CDR3 is TGTGCCAGCAGCTTAGGCCCAGGAACCATGAACACTGAAGCTTTCTTT.

The genes are TRBV4-2 and TRBJ2-1; 9 bases map to TRBD2. V shed 4 bases and J 7 bases; nucleotides not matched to a gene: 29. The length of the CDR3 is 22 residues. Germline loops: CDR1 LGHNA, CDR2 YNFKEQ. CDR3 bases: TGTGCCAGCAGCCGCCCTAAGGGCGCTAGCGGGGCTAGCGGTAGAGGGGTGAATGAGCAGTTCTTC. Protein sequence: CASSRPKGASGASGRGVNEQFF.

The chain uses TRBV4-2 and TRBJ2-2, with 8 bases lining up with TRBD1. Losses at the gene ends were 1 base for V and 6 bases for J; bases not matched to a gene: 4. The germline CDR1 and CDR2 sequences are LGHNA and YNFKEQ. CDR3 length equals 15 residues. CDR3 sequence reads: CASSQADRAAGELFF. The CDR3 DNA is TGTGCCAGCAGCCAAGCGGACAGGGCGGCCGGGGAGCTGTTTTTT.

The V call is TRBV5-4, the J call TRBJ2-1; tentative D call: TRBD1 (6 bases). The CDR3 contains 16 residues. Germline CDR1 is SGHNT and CDR2 is YYREEE (reference sequence). V lost 4 bases, J lost 2 bases, and 16 bases lay in between. The CDR3 DNA follows: TGTGCCAGCAGCCAGAGGGCAGGGGTAACCTACAATGAGCAGTTCTTC. Protein sequence: CASSQRAGVTYNEQFF.

The table lists this clonotype with a count of one. The germline gene is not matched at one end of the junction; a read error may be the cause. This rearrangement joins TRBV5-4 to TRBJ2-3, with TRBD2 matching 12 bases. Germline CDR1 SGHNT, CDR2 YYREEE (reference sequence). The length of the CDR3 is 17 residues. The CDR3 bases are TGTGCCAGCAGCCCAAGGACTAGCGGGACCTACACAGCTACGCAGTATTTT. This sequence encodes CASSPRTSGTYTATQYF.